This T cell receptor (beta chain) stems from a study of T cell responses to AZD1222 COVID-19 vaccine. V trimming: 6 bases; J trimming: 6 bases; junction bases outside the gene matches: 13. The V gene's germline CDR1 is MNHNY and CDR2 SVGAGI (reference sequence). The CDR3 runs to 16 residues. TCRdb's table, derived via immunoSEQ multiplex PCR, lists solely in-frame clones and lacks some. Of roughly 180,000 clones in the sample, approximately 94% were seen once. The count of this clone is one. The clonotype originates from an adult who received the AZD1222 COVID-19 vaccine. V is TRBV6-6 and J is TRBJ1-2, with TRBD1 matching 10 bases. The source was peripheral blood, collected 28 days after the second AZD1222 dose. The chain's CDR3 is CASSRRTGTGENGYTF. DNA of the CDR3: TGTGCCAGCAGCCGTCGAACCGGGACAGGGGAGAATGGCTACACCTTC.